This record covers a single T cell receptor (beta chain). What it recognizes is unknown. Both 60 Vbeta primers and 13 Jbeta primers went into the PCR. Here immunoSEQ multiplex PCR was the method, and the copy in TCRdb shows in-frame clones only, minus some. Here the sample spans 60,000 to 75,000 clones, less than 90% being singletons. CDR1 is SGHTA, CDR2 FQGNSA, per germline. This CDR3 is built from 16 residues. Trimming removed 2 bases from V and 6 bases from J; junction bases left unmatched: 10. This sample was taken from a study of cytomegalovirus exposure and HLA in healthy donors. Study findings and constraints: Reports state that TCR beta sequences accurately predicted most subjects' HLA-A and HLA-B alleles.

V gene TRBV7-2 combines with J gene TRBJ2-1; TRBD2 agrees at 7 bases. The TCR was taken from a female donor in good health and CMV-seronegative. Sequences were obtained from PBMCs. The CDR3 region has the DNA TGTGCCAGCAGCTTATCTCAGGGACTAAGCGGCAATGAGCAGTTCTTC. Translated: CASSLSQGLSGNEQFF. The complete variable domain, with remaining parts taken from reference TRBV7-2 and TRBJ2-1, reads GAGVSQSPSNKVTEKGKDVELRCDPISGHTALYWYRQSLGQGLEFLIYFQGNSAPDKSGLPSDRFSAERTGGSVSTLTIQRTQQEDSAVYLCASSLSQGLSGNEQFFGPGTRLTVL.